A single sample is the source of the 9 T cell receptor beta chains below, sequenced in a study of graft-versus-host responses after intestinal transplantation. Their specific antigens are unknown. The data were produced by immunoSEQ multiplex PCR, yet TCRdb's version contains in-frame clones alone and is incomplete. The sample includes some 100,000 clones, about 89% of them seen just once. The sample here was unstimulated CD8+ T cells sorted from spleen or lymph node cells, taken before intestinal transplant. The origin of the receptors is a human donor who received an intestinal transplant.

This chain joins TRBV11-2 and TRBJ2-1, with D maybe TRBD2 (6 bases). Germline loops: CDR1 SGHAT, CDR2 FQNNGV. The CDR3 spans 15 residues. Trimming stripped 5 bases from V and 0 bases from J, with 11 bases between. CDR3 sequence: CASSVSGYSYNEQFF. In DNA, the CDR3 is TGTGCCAGCAGCGTTAGCGGCTACTCCTACAATGAGCAGTTCTTC. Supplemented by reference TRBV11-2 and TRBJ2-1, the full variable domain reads EAGVAQSPRYKIIEKRQSVAFWCNPISGHATLYWYQQILGQGPKLLIQFQNNGVVDDSQLPKDRFSAERLKGVDSTLKIQPAKLEDSAVYLCASSVSGYSYNEQFFGPGTRLTVL.

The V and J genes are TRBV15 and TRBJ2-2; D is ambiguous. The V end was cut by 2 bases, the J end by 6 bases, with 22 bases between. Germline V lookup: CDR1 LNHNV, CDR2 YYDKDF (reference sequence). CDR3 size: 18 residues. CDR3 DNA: TGTGCCACCAGCAGACTTCCGCGATATCAGGAGAGCCCCGGGGAGCTGTTTTTT. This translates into CATSRLPRYQESPGELFF.

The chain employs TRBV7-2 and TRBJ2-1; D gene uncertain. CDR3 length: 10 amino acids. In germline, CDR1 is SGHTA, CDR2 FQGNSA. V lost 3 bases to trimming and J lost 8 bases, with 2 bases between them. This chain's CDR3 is CASSFDEQFF. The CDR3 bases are TGTGCCAGCAGCTTCGATGAGCAGTTCTTC.

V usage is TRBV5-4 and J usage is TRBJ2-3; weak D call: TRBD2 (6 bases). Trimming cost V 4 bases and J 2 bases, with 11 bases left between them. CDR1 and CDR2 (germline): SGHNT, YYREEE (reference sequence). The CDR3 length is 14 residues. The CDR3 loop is CASSPPSVTDTQYF. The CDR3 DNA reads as TGTGCCAGCAGCCCCCCTAGCGTCACAGATACGCAGTATTTT.

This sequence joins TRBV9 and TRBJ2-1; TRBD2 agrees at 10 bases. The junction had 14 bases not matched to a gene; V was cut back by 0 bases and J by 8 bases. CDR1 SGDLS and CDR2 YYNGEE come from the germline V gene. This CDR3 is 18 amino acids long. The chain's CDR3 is CASSVEALPAGGYDEQFF. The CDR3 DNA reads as TGTGCCAGCAGCGTAGAAGCCCTCCCAGCGGGGGGGTACGATGAGCAGTTCTTC.

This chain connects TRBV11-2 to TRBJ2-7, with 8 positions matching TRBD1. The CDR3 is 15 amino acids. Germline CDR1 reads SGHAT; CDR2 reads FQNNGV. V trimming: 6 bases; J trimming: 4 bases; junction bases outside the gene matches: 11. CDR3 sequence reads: CASRVTDRGPYEQYF. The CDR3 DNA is TGTGCCAGCAGGGTAACAGACAGGGGTCCTTACGAGCAGTACTTC. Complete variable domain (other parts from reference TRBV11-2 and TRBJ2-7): EAGVAQSPRYKIIEKRQSVAFWCNPISGHATLYWYQQILGQGPKLLIQFQNNGVVDDSQLPKDRFSAERLKGVDSTLKIQPAKLEDSAVYLCASRVTDRGPYEQYFGPGTRLTVT.

The CDR3 bases are TGTGCCAGCAGTCTCCGGACAGGAGGCGGAGAGACCCAGTACTTC. The encoded protein is CASSLRTGGGETQYF. The rearrangement links TRBV27 to TRBJ2-5; 7 bases agree with TRBD1. The CDR3 sequence is 15 residues long. Germline V gene data show CDR1 as MNHEY and CDR2 as SMNVEV (reference sequence). The trim removed 5 bases at V and 4 bases at J, leaving 10 bases unmatched.

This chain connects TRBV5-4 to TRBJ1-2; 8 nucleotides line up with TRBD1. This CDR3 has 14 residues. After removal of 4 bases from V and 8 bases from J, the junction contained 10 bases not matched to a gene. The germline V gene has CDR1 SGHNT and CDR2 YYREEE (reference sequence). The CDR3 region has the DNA TGTGCCAGCAGCGTAAGGACAGGGCTGGAAGGCTACACCTTC. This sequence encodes CASSVRTGLEGYTF.

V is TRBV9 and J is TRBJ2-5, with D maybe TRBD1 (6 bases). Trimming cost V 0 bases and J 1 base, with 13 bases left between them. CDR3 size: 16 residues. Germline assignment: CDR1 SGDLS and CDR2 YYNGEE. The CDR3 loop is CASSVGSSGVQETQYF. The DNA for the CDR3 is TGTGCCAGCAGCGTAGGGTCGTCAGGGGTCCAAGAGACCCAGTACTTC.